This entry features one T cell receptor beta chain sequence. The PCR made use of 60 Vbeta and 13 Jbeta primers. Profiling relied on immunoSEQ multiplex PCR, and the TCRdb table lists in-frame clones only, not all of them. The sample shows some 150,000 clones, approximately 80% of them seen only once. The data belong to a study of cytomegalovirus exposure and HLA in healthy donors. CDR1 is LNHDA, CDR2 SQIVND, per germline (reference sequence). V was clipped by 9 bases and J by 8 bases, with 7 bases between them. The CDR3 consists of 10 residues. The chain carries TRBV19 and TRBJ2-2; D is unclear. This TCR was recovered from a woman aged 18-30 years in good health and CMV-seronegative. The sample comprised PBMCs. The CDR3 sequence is CASPSGELFF. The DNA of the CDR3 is TGTGCCAGCCCCTCTGGGGAGCTGTTTTTT. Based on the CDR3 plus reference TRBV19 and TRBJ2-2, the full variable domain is DGGITQSPKYLFRKEGQNVTLSCEQNLNHDAMYWYRQDPGQGLRLIYYSQIVNDFQKGDIAEGYSVSREKKESFPLTVTSAQKNPTAFYLCASPSGELFFGEGSRLTVL.